This T cell receptor beta chain was observed in a study of T cell repertoires in cytomegalovirus infection. On the study more broadly: Shared public TCR beta signatures pointed to both CMV infection and a matching HLA type. General observations from the study: Within the response measured ex vivo, HLA-C-restricted CMV-specific TCR beta clonotypes were dominant.

One entry per CDR3 protein, called by TCRdb with MiXCR from the reads. In the table there are around 70,000 distinct CDR3 sequences, just under 4% of which are singletons. V lost 5 bases and J lost 6, with 14 bases in between. The germline V gene has CDR1 SGHTA and CDR2 FQGNSA. The CDR3 contains 13 residues. This clonotype was counted ten times or more. Its antigen is not known. This clonotype was obtained from a human donor in good health (CMV status not recorded). Some clones in this sample may be carry-over from other donors' samples. Sequencing was performed on PBMCs. The rearrangement uses TRBV7-2 and TRBJ2-7; D is perhaps TRBD2 (5 bases). CDR3 loop: CASSPYRRGEQYF. The CDR3 coding sequence is TGTGCCAGCAGCCCGTATCGACGGGGCGAGCAGTACTTC.